Listed here are 24 T cell receptor beta chains from one sample, sequenced in a study of T cell responses to AZD1222 COVID-19 vaccine. The protocol was immunoSEQ multiplex PCR, while the TCRdb copy is restricted to in-frame clones and leaves out a portion. This repertoire shows about 140,000 clones, roughly 90% found once; its top ten account for around 1.6%. Sequences were derived from peripheral blood, sampled 28 days after the second AZD1222 dose. The receptor source for this set is an adult who received the AZD1222 COVID-19 vaccine.

The V and J genes are TRBV11-2 and TRBJ1-4; the match to TRBD1 covers 8 bases. V lost 5 bases to trimming and J lost 7 bases; unmatched junction nucleotides: 6. The germline V gene encodes CDR1 SGHAT and CDR2 FQNNGV. The length of the CDR3 is 14 residues. The CDR3 loop is CASSTGTGTEKLFF. For the CDR3, the DNA is TGTGCCAGCAGCACCGGGACAGGAACTGAAAAACTGTTTTTT.

The J gene is TRBJ2-5, the V gene TRBV18, with TRBD2 as a possible D gene (5 bases). The V gene's germline CDR1 is KGHSH and CDR2 LQKENI. V was shortened by 2 bases and J by 1 base, with 14 bases between the two germline ends. This CDR3 contains 16 residues. CDR3 protein: CASSPTDLRAQETQYF. The CDR3 nucleotides are TGTGCCAGCTCACCAACTGATTTGAGGGCCCAAGAGACCCAGTACTTC.

This chain links TRBV5-1 with TRBJ1-2; D is possibly TRBD1 (5 bases). Trimming left V 4 bases short and J 7 bases short, with 17 bases between. Germline V gene lookup returns CDR1 SGHRS and CDR2 YFSETQ. CDR3 size: 14 residues. The CDR3 DNA is TGCGCCAGCAGCGTTGGTCAGTGGGGGGGTGGCTACACCTTC. Its protein product is CASSVGQWGGGYTF.

This clone was counted once. V gene TRBV5-6 combines with J gene TRBJ2-1, with a possible D match to TRBD2 (6 bases). CDR3 length equals 15 residues. In germline, CDR1 is SGHDT, CDR2 YYEEEE. The V end was cut by 4 bases, the J end by 6 bases, with 17 bases between. This chain's CDR3 is CASSTKGGGINEQFF. The DNA of the CDR3 is TGTGCCAGCAGCACTAAAGGAGGCGGGATCAATGAGCAGTTCTTC.

This clone was observed a few times. This chain uses TRBV4-3 with TRBJ1-6; TRBD1 might be the D (5 bases). The V end was cut by 5 bases, the J end by 5 bases, with 16 bases between. This CDR3 spans 16 amino acids. The germline gives CDR1 LGHNA, CDR2 YSLEER. CDR3 DNA sequence: TGCGCCAGCAGCGCTCCGGGGCCGGGAAATAATTCACCCCTCCACTTT. This sequence encodes CASSAPGPGNNSPLHF.

In nucleotides, the CDR3 is TGCGCCAGCAGCTTGGATGGGACTAGTACAGATACGCAGTATTTT. This encodes CASSLDGTSTDTQYF. The chain combines TRBV5-1 with TRBJ2-3; TRBD2 matches at 8 bases. The J segment lost 3 bases and the V segment lost 0 bases, leaving 3 bases of the junction unmatched. This CDR3 region has 15 residues. Germline V lookup: CDR1 SGHRS, CDR2 YFSETQ.

The gene calls are TRBV10-2 and TRBJ2-2; D is uncertain. V was pared by 0 bases and J by 5 bases, with 7 bases between. This CDR3 has 14 amino acids. CDR1 and CDR2 from the germline V gene are WSHSY and SAAADI. CDR3 in DNA: TGCGCCAGCAGTGAGTCTGGGATTACCGGGGAGCTGTTTTTT. Protein: CASSESGITGELFF.

This rearrangement joins TRBV9 to TRBJ1-4, with D hard to call. V was clipped by 0 bases and J by 0 bases, with 9 bases between them. Germline CDR1 reads SGDLS; CDR2 reads YYNGEE. The CDR3 contains 16 residues. The CDR3 reads CASSVGGLATNEKLFF. As DNA, the CDR3 is TGTGCCAGCAGCGTAGGAGGGTTAGCAACTAATGAAAAACTGTTTTTT.

This clone was seen once. The V gene is TRBV7-9, the J gene TRBJ2-1, with 7 bases that match TRBD1. Germline CDR1 reads SEHNR; CDR2 reads FQNEAQ (reference sequence). This CDR3 is 14 amino acids long. V shed 7 bases and J 7 bases; nucleotides not matched to a gene: 10. The CDR3 here is CASTGGTAGNEQFF. The DNA for the CDR3 is TGTGCCAGCACCGGTGGGACAGCCGGTAATGAGCAGTTCTTC.

The sample holds a few counts of this clone. The V call is TRBV10-3, the J call TRBJ1-3; D is perhaps TRBD1 (5 bases). Germline lookup yields CDR1 ENHRY and CDR2 SYGVKD. Trimming shortened V by 3 bases and J by 0 bases, and 12 bases separated the two germline ends. This CDR3 contains 16 residues. The CDR3 sequence is CAISDRGTASGNTIYF. The CDR3 DNA follows: TGTGCCATCAGTGATAGGGGTACTGCCTCTGGAAACACCATATATTTT.

The J gene is TRBJ2-4, the V gene TRBV20-1; D is undetermined. CDR1 is DFQATT and CDR2 is SNEGSKA in the germline V gene (reference sequence). The CDR3 has 15 amino acids. The germline V and J ends were trimmed by 3 bases and 1 base, with 13 bases remaining between them. CDR3 sequence: CSASFRQLAKNIQYF. The DNA of the CDR3 is TGCAGTGCTAGTTTTCGGCAGCTGGCCAAAAACATTCAGTACTTC.

The rearrangement uses TRBV7-2 and TRBJ1-6, with D tentatively TRBD1 (6 bases). Germline assignment: CDR1 SGHTA and CDR2 FQGNSA. V lost 2 bases, J lost 5 bases, and 10 bases lay in between. The CDR3 totals 15 residues. This CDR3 reads CASSLRAGDNSPLHF. The CDR3 nucleotides are TGTGCCAGCAGCTTAAGGGCAGGGGATAATTCACCCCTCCACTTT. Full variable domain (outside the CDR3, taken from reference TRBV7-2 and TRBJ1-6): GAGVSQSPSNKVTEKGKDVELRCDPISGHTALYWYRQSLGQGLEFLIYFQGNSAPDKSGLPSDRFSAERTGGSVSTLTIQRTQQEDSAVYLCASSLRAGDNSPLHFGNGTRLTVT.

This clone was seen once. The V and J genes are TRBV30 and TRBJ1-6, with TRBD1 identical over 7 bases. V gave up 5 bases and J gave up 10 bases; unmatched junction bases: 5. This CDR3 region has 12 residues. The germline CDR1 and CDR2 sequences are GTSNPN and SVGIG (reference sequence). As DNA, the CDR3 is TGTGCCTGGGGGGACAGTGGATCACCCCTCCACTTT. Encoded protein: CAWGDSGSPLHF. The full variable domain, with the rest looked up from reference TRBV30 and TRBJ1-6, is SQTIHQWPATLVQPVGSPLSLECTVEGTSNPNLYWYRQAAGRGLQLLFYSVGIGQISSEVPQNLSASRPQDRQFILSSKKLLLSDSGFYLCAWGDSGSPLHFGNGTRLTVT.

V and J are TRBV19 and TRBJ2-7; the match to TRBD2 covers 8 bases. This CDR3 region has 15 residues. V was pared by 5 bases and J by 3 bases, with 9 bases of the junction left unmatched. Germline CDR1 LNHDA, CDR2 SQIVND (reference sequence). CDR3 bases: TGTGCCAGTAGTCCCCGGGAGGGTGGGTACTACGAGCAGTACTTC. The encoded protein is CASSPREGGYYEQYF.

The chain carries TRBV20-1 and TRBJ1-1, with D possibly being TRBD1 (5 bases). Trimming took off 3 bases at V and 0 bases at J, with 14 bases between the two ends. The germline CDR1 and CDR2 sequences are DFQATT and SNEGSKA (reference sequence). The CDR3 is 15 residues long. CDR3 sequence: CSASRGTSLNTEAFF. The CDR3 DNA follows: TGCAGTGCTAGTAGGGGCACAAGCCTGAACACTGAAGCTTTCTTT.

The chain couples TRBV24-1 to TRBJ2-1; D unclear. The germline V gene has CDR1 KGHDR and CDR2 SFDVKD. V was clipped by 0 bases and J by 6 bases, with 17 bases between them. This CDR3 spans 17 amino acids. The CDR3 sequence is CATSDLHGDFRGNEQFF. The CDR3 region has the DNA TGTGCCACCAGTGATTTGCATGGTGACTTCCGAGGCAATGAGCAGTTCTTC.

The CDR3 DNA reads TGCGCCAGCAGCTTGCGTATCCAGGGAGATTATAATTCACCCCTCCACTTT. Translated, it gives CASSLRIQGDYNSPLHF. This chain joins TRBV5-1 and TRBJ1-6; TRBD1 might be the D (5 bases). The CDR3 spans 17 residues. V was shortened by 1 base and J by 4 bases, with 15 bases between the two germline ends. Per germline, CDR1 SGHRS and CDR2 YFSETQ.

J is TRBJ2-1 and V is TRBV7-9, with 7 bases matching TRBD1. Trimming took 1 base from V and 6 from J; bases not matched to a gene: 6. Per the germline V gene, CDR1 is SEHNR and CDR2 is FQNEAQ (reference sequence). The CDR3 runs 15 residues. The CDR3 DNA is TGTGCCAGCAGCTTAGGTGGGACAGTCCGCAATGAGCAGTTCTTC. It yields the protein CASSLGGTVRNEQFF.

The chain joins TRBV30 to TRBJ2-6; no clear D gene. Trimming took off 2 bases at V and 4 bases at J, with 15 bases between the two ends. The germline V gene encodes CDR1 GTSNPN and CDR2 SVGIG (reference sequence). CDR3 size: 16 residues. The CDR3 sequence: CAWSIFQSTGANVLTF. CDR3 DNA: TGTGCCTGGAGTATTTTCCAGAGTACAGGGGCCAACGTCCTGACTTTC.

The chain employs TRBV9 and TRBJ2-1; 8 bases align to TRBD2. The CDR3 runs to 15 residues. After removal of 3 bases from V and 8 bases from J, the junction contained 10 bases not matched to a gene. Germline CDR1 is SGDLS and CDR2 is YYNGEE. This CDR3 is CASSASGSGEDEQFF. Here the CDR3 DNA reads TGTGCCAGCAGCGCCAGCGGGAGTGGGGAGGATGAGCAGTTCTTC. The full variable domain, completed using reference TRBV9 and TRBJ2-1, is DSGVTQTPKHLITATGQRVTLRCSPRSGDLSVYWYQQSLDQGLQFLIQYYNGEERAKGNILERFSAQQFPDLHSELNLSSLELGDSALYFCASSASGSGEDEQFFGPGTRLTVL.

The genes are TRBV6-5 and TRBJ1-1; 10 nucleotides agree with TRBD1. V lost 2 bases and J lost 2; bases outside the gene matches: 5. The CDR3 has 16 amino acids. CDR1 is MNHEY, CDR2 SVGAGI, per germline. For the CDR3, the DNA is TGTGCCAGCAGTTACGTCGACAGGGGGCCAAACACTGAAGCTTTCTTT. Its protein product is CASSYVDRGPNTEAFF.

The CDR3 DNA is TGTGCCAGCAGCTTTTTGCTGGGGGTCGGCACCGGGGAGCTGTTTTTT. Encoded protein: CASSFLLGVGTGELFF. The rearrangement joins TRBV5-4 to TRBJ2-2; the D call may be TRBD1 or TRBD2 (5 bases each). Germline assignment: CDR1 SGHNT and CDR2 YYREEE (reference sequence). The CDR3 loop spans 16 amino acids. V lost 2 bases and J lost 4, with 15 bases in between.

The chain carries TRBV29-1 and TRBJ1-1; D is undetermined. Trimming pared 4 bases from V and 1 base from J, leaving 4 bases between. The CDR3 has 11 amino acids. Per germline, CDR1 SQVTM and CDR2 ANQGSEA. This CDR3 is CSVGSNTEAFF. As DNA, the CDR3 is TGCAGCGTTGGTTCGAACACTGAAGCTTTCTTT.

V gene TRBV13 combines with J gene TRBJ2-3; D remains ambiguous. Trimming stripped 0 bases from V and 3 bases from J, with 10 bases between. Germline V CDR1 and CDR2: PRHDT, FYEKMQ (reference sequence). The CDR3 extends over 15 amino acids. The CDR3 region is CASSLGQRTTDTQYF. CDR3 bases: TGTGCCAGCAGCTTAGGGCAGCGAACAACAGATACGCAGTATTTT.